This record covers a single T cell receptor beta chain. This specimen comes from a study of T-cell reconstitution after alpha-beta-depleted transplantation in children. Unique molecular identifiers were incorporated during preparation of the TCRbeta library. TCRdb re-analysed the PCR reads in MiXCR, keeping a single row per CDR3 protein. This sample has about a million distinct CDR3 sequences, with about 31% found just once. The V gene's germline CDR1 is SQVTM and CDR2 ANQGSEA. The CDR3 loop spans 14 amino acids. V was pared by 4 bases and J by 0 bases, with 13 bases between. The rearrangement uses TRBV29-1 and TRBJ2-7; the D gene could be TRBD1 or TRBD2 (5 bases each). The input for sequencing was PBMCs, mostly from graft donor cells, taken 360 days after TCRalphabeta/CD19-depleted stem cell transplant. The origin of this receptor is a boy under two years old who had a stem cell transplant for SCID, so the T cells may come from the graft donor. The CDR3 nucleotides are TGCAGCGTTGCCGGGGCCAGTAGCTCCTACGAGCAGTACTTC. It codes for CSVAGASSSYEQYF.